This T cell receptor (beta chain) originates from a study of blood T cell repertoires in COVID-19. V shed 1 base and J shed 3 bases, with 22 bases lying between them. The CDR3 is 18 residues long. Germline values: CDR1 SGHRS, CDR2 YFSETQ. Authors' data handling: Amplification of reference gene primers provided the estimated nucleated cell counts. Libraries were prepared by immunoSEQ multiplex PCR; TCRdb keeps only in-frame clonotypes and omits some of them. The V and J calls and clone size are taken from that table; D and trimming were inferred from the DNA. The table records 100,000 to 150,000 clones, 86% of them present only once.

Sequencing was carried out using peripheral blood. The rearrangement uses TRBV5-1 and TRBJ1-2, with a tentative D call TRBD1 (6 bases). The sequence derives from a human donor in a cohort sampled during active COVID-19. The CDR3 is CASSLPGGWTALDYGYTF. The CDR3, as DNA: TGCGCCAGCAGCTTGCCCGGCGGTTGGACAGCGCTAGACTATGGCTACACCTTC.